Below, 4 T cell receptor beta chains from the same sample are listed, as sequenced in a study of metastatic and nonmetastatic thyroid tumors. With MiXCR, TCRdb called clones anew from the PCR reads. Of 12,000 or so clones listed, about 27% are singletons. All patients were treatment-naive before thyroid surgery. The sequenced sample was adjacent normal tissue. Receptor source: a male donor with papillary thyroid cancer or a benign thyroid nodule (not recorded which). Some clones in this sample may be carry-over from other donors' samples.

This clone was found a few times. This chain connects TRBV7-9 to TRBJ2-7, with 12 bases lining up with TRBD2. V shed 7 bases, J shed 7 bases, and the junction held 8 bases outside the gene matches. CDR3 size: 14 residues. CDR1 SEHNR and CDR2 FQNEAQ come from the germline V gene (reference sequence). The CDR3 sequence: CASIPSGRAAEQYF. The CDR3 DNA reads TGTGCCAGCATCCCTAGCGGGAGGGCCGCTGAGCAGTACTTC.

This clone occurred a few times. The CDR3 sequence is CASSLGLGELFF. The CDR3 bases are TGTGCCAGCAGCTTAGGCCTCGGGGAGCTGTTTTTT. The chain carries TRBV7-2 and TRBJ2-2; no definite D call. V gave up 1 base and J gave up 7 bases, with 4 bases separating them. CDR3 length: 12 residues. Germline V CDR1 and CDR2: SGHTA, FQGNSA. The complete variable domain, with remaining parts taken from reference TRBV7-2 and TRBJ2-2, reads GAGVSQSPSNKVTEKGKDVELRCDPISGHTALYWYRQSLGQGLEFLIYFQGNSAPDKSGLPSDRFSAERTGGSVSTLTIQRTQQEDSAVYLCASSLGLGELFFGEGSRLTVL.

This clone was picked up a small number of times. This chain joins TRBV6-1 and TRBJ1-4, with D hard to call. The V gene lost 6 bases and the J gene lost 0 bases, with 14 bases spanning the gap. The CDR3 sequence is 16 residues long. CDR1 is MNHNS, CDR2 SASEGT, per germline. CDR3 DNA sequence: TGTGCCAGCAGACTACGGGGAATCGCAACTAATGAAAAACTGTTTTTT. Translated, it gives CASRLRGIATNEKLFF.

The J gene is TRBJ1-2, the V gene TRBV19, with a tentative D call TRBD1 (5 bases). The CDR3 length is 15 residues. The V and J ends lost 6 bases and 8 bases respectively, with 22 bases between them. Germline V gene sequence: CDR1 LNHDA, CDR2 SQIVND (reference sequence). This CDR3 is CASRRSGAQGQGYTF. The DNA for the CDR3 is TGTGCCAGTAGACGATCCGGGGCCCAGGGCCAAGGCTACACCTTC.